This TCR beta chain appears in the sequencing data of a study of shared clonotypes between healthy human individuals. General observations from the study: Non-shared clonotypes had lower generation probabilities than clonotypes shared by all four sorted-subset donors. The study found roughly 5% of naive CD4 clonotypes shared across a handful of donors.

Profiling relied on immunoSEQ multiplex PCR, and the TCRdb table lists in-frame clones only, not all of them. The sample consists of a few million clones, approximately 92% of them appearing once. The V segment lost 5 bases and the J segment 5 bases; nucleotides outside the gene matches: 5. CDR3 length equals 12 residues. Germline V lookup: CDR1 SQVTM, CDR2 ANQGSEA. Worth noting for this clone: The antigen is undetermined.

Positive CCR7 selection of CD45RO-negative cells yielded the naive CD8 cells, and terminally differentiated effector memory CD45RA+ cells were excluded. This chain uses TRBV29-1 with TRBJ1-2; 7 bases line up with TRBD1. Sequencing was performed on naive CD8+ T cells from PBMCs. This sequence was found in a young man in good health. Some clones in this sample may be carry-over from other donors' samples. This CDR3 is CSVPDRAYGYTF. The DNA for the CDR3 is TGCAGCGTTCCCGACAGGGCGTATGGCTACACCTTC.